Presented here are 10 T cell receptor beta chains from one specimen sequenced in a study of shared clonotypes between healthy human individuals. Clones were sequenced by immunoSEQ multiplex PCR, and TCRdb holds only the in-frame ones, with some missing. The table records 400,000 to 600,000 clones, 90% to 97% of them present only once. The specimen was naive CD4+ T cells sorted from blood. Indicated subset: CD45RA+ positively selected. These receptors were collected from a woman between 25 and 40 years old in good health.

This chain links TRBV7-4 with TRBJ2-6, with D unresolved. Germline assignment: CDR1 SGHVT and CDR2 SQSDAQ. The V end was cut by 5 bases, the J end by 5 bases, with 22 bases between. The CDR3 totals 18 residues. The CDR3 DNA reads as TGTGCCAGCAGCATTGGCTACAGCTCACAAAGTCGGGCCAACGTCCTGACTTTC. It encodes CASSIGYSSQSRANVLTF. The full variable domain, rest sourced from reference TRBV7-4 and TRBJ2-6, is GAGVSQSPRYKVAKRGRDVALRCDSISGHVTLYWYRQTLGQGSEVLTYSQSDAQRDKSGRPSGRFSAERPERSVSTLKIQRTEQGDSAVYLCASSIGYSSQSRANVLTFGAGSRLTVL.

V usage is TRBV18 and J usage is TRBJ1-4, with a weak D call TRBD1 (6 bases). Per the germline V gene, CDR1 is KGHSH and CDR2 is LQKENI. Trimming shortened V by 3 bases and J by 5 bases, and 22 bases separated the two germline ends. The CDR3 contains 18 residues. CDR3 region: CASSPRTQTGGHNEKLFF. The CDR3 region has the DNA TGTGCCAGCTCACCCCGGACTCAAACCGGGGGGCACAATGAAAAACTGTTTTTT. Full variable domain (missing parts from reference TRBV18 and TRBJ1-4): NAGVMQNPRHLVRRRGQEARLRCSPMKGHSHVYWYRQLPEEGLKFMVYLQKENIIDESGMPKERFSAEFPKEGPSILRIQQVVRGDSAAYFCASSPRTQTGGHNEKLFFGSGTQLSVL.

The chain couples TRBV6-1 to TRBJ2-5; D might be TRBD2 (6 bases). Gene TRBJ2-7 matches the end of the DNA better, so the J call may be wrong. The CDR3 covers 12 residues. CDR1 and CDR2 from the germline V gene are MNHNS and SASEGT. The CDR3 bases are TGTGCCAGCAGTGAAATCGGGGGCGAGCAGTACTTC. This gives the protein CASSEIGGEQYF.

The rearrangement uses TRBV4-1 and TRBJ1-1; 7 nucleotides line up with TRBD1. The CDR3 has 19 residues. J was trimmed by 4 bases and V by 2 bases; bases with no gene match: 19. CDR1 is MGHRA, CDR2 YSYEKL, per germline. The CDR3 DNA sequence: TGCGCCAGCAGCCAAAAAAGGCGGACGGAAACAGGGGAGGTCACTGAAGCTTTCTTT. As protein: CASSQKRRTETGEVTEAFF.

The chain recombines TRBV5-8 with TRBJ2-3; D may be TRBD1 (6 bases). CDR3 length: 13 amino acids. V was shortened by 3 bases and J by 3 bases, with 8 bases between the two germline ends. Germline V lookup: CDR1 SGHTS, CDR2 YDEGEE. The CDR3 coding sequence is TGTGCCAGCAGCTACCAGGGGACAGATACGCAGTATTTT. This codes for CASSYQGTDTQYF.

The chain joins TRBV28 to TRBJ1-5, with D hard to call. The germline gives CDR1 MDHEN, CDR2 SYDVKM. Trimming stripped 4 bases from V and 2 bases from J, with 15 bases between. This CDR3 contains 16 residues. In DNA form, the CDR3 reads TGTGCCAGCAGTTCAGTTCGGGGTGGTGGCAATCAGCCCCAGCATTTT. This gives the protein CASSSVRGGGNQPQHF.

The chain joins TRBV28 to TRBJ1-4, with D possibly being TRBD1 (5 bases). The germline V and J ends were trimmed by 6 bases and 7 bases, with 15 bases remaining between them. CDR1 and CDR2 from the germline V gene are MDHEN and SYDVKM. The CDR3 length is 14 residues. The CDR3 is CASRSGTKVEKLFF. The CDR3 nucleotides read TGTGCCAGCAGATCAGGGACCAAGGTTGAAAAACTGTTTTTT.

This rearrangement joins TRBV4-1 to TRBJ2-2; no definite D call. Germline V lookup: CDR1 MGHRA, CDR2 YSYEKL. V lost 3 bases, J lost 7 bases, and 9 bases lay in between. The CDR3 covers 13 residues. The CDR3, as DNA: TGCGCCAGCAGCCACCGCGTGGGCGGGGAGCTGTTTTTT. Encoded protein: CASSHRVGGELFF.

The rearrangement links TRBV6-1 to TRBJ1-5; 7 bases fit TRBD1. After removal of 10 bases from V and 6 bases from J, the junction contained 15 bases not matched to a gene. The germline CDR1 and CDR2 sequences are MNHNS and SASEGT. This CDR3 comprises 15 residues. CDR3 sequence reads: CATAQGGGFGQPQHF. The CDR3 DNA sequence: TGTGCCACTGCCCAGGGGGGTGGTTTCGGTCAGCCCCAGCATTTT.

J is TRBJ1-3 and V is TRBV11-2; D unclear. V gave up 3 bases and J gave up 0 bases, with 12 bases separating them. CDR3 length: 16 amino acids. Germline V gene sequence: CDR1 SGHAT, CDR2 FQNNGV. The CDR3 DNA reads TGTGCCAGCAGCTTTTCTTGGAGAAACTCTGGAAACACCATATATTTT. As protein: CASSFSWRNSGNTIYF. The full variable domain, with the rest looked up from reference TRBV11-2 and TRBJ1-3, is EAGVAQSPRYKIIEKRQSVAFWCNPISGHATLYWYQQILGQGPKLLIQFQNNGVVDDSQLPKDRFSAERLKGVDSTLKIQPAKLEDSAVYLCASSFSWRNSGNTIYFGEGSWLTVV.